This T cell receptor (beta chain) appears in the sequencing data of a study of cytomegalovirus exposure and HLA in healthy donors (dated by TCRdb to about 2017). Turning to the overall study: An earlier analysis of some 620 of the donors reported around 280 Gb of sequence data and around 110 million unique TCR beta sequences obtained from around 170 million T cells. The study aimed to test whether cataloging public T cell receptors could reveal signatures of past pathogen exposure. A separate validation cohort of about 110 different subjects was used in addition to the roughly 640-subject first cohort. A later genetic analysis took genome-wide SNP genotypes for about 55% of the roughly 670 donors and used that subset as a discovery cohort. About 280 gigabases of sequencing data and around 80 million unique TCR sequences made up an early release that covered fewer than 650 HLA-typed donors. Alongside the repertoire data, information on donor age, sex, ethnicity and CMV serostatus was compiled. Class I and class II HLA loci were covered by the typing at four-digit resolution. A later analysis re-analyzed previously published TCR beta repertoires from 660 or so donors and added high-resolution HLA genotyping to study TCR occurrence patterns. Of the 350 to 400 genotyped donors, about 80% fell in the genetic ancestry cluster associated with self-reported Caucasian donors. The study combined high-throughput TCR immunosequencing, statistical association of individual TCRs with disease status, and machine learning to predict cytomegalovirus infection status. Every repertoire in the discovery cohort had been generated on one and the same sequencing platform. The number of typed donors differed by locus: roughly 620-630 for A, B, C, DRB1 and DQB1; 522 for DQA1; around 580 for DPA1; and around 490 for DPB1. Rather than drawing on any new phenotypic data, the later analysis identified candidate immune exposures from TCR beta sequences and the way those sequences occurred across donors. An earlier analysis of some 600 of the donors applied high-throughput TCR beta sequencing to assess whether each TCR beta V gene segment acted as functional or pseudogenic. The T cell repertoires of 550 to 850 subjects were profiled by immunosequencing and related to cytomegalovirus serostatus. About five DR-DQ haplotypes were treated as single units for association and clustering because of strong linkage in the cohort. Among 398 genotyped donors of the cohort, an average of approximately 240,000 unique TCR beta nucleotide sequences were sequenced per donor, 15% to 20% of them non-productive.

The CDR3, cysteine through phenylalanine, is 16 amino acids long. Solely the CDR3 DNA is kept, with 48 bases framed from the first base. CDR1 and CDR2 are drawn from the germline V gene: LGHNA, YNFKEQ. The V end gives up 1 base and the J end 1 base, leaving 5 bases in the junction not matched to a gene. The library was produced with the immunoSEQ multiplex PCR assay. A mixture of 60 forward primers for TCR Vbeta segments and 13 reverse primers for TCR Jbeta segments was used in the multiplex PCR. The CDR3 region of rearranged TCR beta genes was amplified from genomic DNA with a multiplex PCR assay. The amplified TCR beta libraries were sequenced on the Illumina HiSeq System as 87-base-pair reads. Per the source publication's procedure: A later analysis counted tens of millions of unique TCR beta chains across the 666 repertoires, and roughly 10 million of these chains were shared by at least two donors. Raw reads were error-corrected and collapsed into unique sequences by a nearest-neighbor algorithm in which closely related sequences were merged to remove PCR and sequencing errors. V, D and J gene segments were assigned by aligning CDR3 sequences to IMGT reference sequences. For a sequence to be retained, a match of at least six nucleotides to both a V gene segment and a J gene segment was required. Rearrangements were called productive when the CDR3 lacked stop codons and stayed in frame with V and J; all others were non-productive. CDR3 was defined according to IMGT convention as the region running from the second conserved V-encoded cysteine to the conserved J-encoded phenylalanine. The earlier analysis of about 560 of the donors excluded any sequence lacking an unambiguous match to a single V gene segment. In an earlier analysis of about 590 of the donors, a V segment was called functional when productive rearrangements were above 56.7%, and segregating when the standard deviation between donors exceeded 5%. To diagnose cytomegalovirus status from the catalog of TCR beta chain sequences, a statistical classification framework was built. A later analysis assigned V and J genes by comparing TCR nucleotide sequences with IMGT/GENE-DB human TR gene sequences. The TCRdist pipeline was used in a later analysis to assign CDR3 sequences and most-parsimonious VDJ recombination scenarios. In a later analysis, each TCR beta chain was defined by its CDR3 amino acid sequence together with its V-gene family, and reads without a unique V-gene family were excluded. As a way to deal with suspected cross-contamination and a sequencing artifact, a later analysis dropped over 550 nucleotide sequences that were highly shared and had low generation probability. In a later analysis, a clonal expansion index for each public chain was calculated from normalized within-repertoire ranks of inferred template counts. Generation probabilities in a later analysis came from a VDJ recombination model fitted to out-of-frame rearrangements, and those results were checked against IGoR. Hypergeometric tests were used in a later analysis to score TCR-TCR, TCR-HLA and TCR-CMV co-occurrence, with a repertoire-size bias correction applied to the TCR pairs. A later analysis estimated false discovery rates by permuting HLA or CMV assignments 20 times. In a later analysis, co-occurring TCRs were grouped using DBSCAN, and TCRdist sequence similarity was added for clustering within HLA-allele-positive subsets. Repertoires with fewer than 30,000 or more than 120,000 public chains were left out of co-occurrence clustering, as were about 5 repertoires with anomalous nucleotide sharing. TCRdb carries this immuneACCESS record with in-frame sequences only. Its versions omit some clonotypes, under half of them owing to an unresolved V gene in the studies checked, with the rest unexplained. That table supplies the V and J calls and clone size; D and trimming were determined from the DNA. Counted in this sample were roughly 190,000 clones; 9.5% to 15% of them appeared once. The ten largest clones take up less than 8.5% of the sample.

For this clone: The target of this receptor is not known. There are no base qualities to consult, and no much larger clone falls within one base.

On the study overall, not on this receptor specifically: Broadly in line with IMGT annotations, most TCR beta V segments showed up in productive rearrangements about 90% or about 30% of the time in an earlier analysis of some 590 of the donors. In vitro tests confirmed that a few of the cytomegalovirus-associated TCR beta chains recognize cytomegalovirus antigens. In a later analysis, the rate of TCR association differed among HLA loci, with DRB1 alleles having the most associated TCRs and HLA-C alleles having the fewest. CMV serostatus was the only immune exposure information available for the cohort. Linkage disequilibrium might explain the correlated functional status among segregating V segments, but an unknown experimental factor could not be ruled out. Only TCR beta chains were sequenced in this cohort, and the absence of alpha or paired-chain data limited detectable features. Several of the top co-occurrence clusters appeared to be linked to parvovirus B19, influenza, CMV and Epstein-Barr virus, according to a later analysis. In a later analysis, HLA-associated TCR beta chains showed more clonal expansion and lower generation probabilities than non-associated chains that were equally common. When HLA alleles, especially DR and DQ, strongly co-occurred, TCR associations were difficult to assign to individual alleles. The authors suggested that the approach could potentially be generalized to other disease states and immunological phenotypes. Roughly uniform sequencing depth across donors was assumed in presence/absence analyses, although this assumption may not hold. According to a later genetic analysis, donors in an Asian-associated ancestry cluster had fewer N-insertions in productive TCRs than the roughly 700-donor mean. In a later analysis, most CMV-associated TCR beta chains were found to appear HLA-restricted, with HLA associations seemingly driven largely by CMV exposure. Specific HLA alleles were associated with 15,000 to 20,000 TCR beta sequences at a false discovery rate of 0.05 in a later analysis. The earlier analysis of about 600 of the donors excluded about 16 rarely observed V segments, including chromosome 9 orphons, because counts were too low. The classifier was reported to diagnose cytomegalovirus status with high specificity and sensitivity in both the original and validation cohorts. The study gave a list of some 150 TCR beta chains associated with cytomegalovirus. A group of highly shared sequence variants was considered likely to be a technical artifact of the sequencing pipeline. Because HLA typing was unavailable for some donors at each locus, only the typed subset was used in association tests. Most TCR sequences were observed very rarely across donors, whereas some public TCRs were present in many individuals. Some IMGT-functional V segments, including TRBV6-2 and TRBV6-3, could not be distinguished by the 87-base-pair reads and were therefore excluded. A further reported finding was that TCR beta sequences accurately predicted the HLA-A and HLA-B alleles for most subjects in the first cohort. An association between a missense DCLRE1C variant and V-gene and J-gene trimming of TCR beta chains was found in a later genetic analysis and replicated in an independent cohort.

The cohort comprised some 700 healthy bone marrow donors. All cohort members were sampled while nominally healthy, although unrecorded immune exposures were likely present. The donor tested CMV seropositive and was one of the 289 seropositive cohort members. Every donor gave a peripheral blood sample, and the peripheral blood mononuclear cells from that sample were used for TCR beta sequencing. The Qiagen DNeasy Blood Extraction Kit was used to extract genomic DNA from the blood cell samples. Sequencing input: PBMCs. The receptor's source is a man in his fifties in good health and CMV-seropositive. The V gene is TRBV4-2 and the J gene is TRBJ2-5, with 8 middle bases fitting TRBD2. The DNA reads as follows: TGTGCCAGCAGCCAAGCGGGGGGGAGGTCCCAAGAGACCCAGTACTTC. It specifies CASSQAGGRSQETQYF.